These T cell receptor beta chains were read from a single sample in a study of blood T cell repertoires in COVID-19. Repertoires were generated with immunoSEQ multiplex PCR, while TCRdb's copy carries only in-frame clones and drops some. This table holds approximately 160,000 clones, 70% to 90% found once. The sequencing sample was made of peripheral blood. These receptors were taken from a human donor in a cohort sampled during active COVID-19. Each CDR3 is given with its conserved first and last residue. The D gene is left open where the match is weak. Expanded clones get a size class; other rows say once, few or many, or leave the size out.

TRBD2	.	TRBV25-1	TRBJ2-7	CASSDVGGAWEQYF	TGTGCCAGCAGTGATGTGGGAGGGGCCTGGGAGCAGTACTTC
.	.	TRBV5-1	TRBJ1-2	CASSLGETEDGYTF	TGCGCCAGCAGCTTGGGTGAGACGGAGGATGGCTACACCTTC
TRBD1	.	TRBV27	TRBJ2-7	CASSHGTGTYEQYF	TGTGCCAGCAGTCACGGGACAGGGACCTACGAGCAGTACTTC
TRBD2	few	TRBV7-2	TRBJ2-2	CASMLAGVTGELFF	TGTGCCAGCATGCTAGCGGGAGTCACCGGGGAGCTGTTTTTT
TRBD1	.	TRBV5-1	TRBJ2-3	CASSLEAGGANTDTQYF	TGCGCCAGCAGCTTGGAAGCAGGGGGCGCGAACACAGATACGCAGTATTTT
TRBD2	.	TRBV4-1	TRBJ2-2	CASSPGLAGINTGELFF	TGCGCCAGCAGCCCCGGACTAGCGGGAATAAACACCGGGGAGCTGTTTTTT
TRBD1	once	TRBV29-1	TRBJ2-1	CSGHRGMGNEQFF	TGCAGCGGACACAGGGGGATGGGCAATGAGCAGTTCTTC
TRBD1	.	TRBV5-1	TRBJ1-1	CASSFPTGEGITEAFF	TGCGCCAGCAGCTTCCCTACAGGGGAAGGAATAACTGAAGCTTTCTTT
TRBD2	many	TRBV19	TRBJ2-1	CASSISERGAQQFF	TGTGCCAGTAGTATTAGTGAGCGGGGGGCTCAGCAGTTCTTC
.	.	TRBV12-3/TRBV12-4	TRBJ2-7	CASSLGGSYEQYF	TGTGCCAGCAGTTTGGGGGGTTCCTACGAGCAGTACTTC
.	once	TRBV6-5	TRBJ2-1	CASSLSLRDEQFF	TGTGCCAGCTCCCTTAGCCTGAGGGATGAGCAGTTCTTC
.	.	TRBV2	TRBJ1-6	CASSGTGTHYSPLHF	TGTGCCAGCAGTGGTACCGGGACTCACTATTCACCCCTCCACTTT
.	.	TRBV27	TRBJ2-1	CASSLSGSGNDEQFF	TGTGCCAGCAGTTTATCCGGGAGCGGTAACGATGAGCAGTTCTTC
.	.	TRBV7-2	TRBJ2-2	CASSFRWDTGELFF	TGTGCCAGCAGCTTCAGGTGGGACACCGGGGAGCTGTTTTTT
TRBD1	.	TRBV27	TRBJ1-2	CASSTREGRGVYGYTF	TGTGCCAGCAGTACGCGCGAGGGCAGGGGGGTTTATGGCTACACCTTC
.	.	TRBV4-1	TRBJ2-1	CASSGRQSSSYNEQFF	TGCGCCAGCAGCGGACGACAGAGCAGCTCCTACAATGAGCAGTTCTTC
.	.	TRBV2	TRBJ1-1	CASSASNTEAFF	TGTGCCAGCAGTGCTAGTAACACTGAAGCTTTCTTT
.	once	TRBV5-6	TRBJ1-5	CASSDRGGTSNQPQHF	TGTGCCAGCAGCGATCGCGGGGGAACTAGCAATCAGCCCCAGCATTTT
TRBD1	.	TRBV5-1	TRBJ2-7	CASSLEGQGAYEQYF	TGCGCCAGCAGCTTGGAGGGTCAGGGGGCTTACGAGCAGTACTTC
TRBD1	.	TRBV30	TRBJ1-4	CAWSVGTGIKKLFF	TGTGCCTGGAGTGTAGGGACAGGGATCAAAAAACTGTTTTTT
TRBD2	.	TRBV7-7	TRBJ2-1	CASSTGGTNEQFF	TGTGCCAGCTCAACCGGGGGGACGAATGAGCAGTTCTTC
.	.	TRBV7-8	TRBJ1-4	CASSPRDTLGLFF	TGTGCCAGCAGCCCCCGGGACACCCTAGGACTGTTTTTT
.	.	TRBV7-2	TRBJ2-7	CASSPNIYEQYF	TGTGCCAGCAGCCCTAATATCTACGAGCAGTACTTC
TRBD2	.	TRBV6-2/TRBV6-3	TRBJ2-1	CASSLSLAGGQEQFF	TGTGCCAGCAGTTTATCTCTAGCGGGAGGTCAGGAGCAGTTCTTC
TRBD2	.	TRBV19	TRBJ2-3	CASSSGLAGYDTDTQYF	TGTGCCAGTAGCAGCGGACTAGCGGGATATGACACAGATACGCAGTATTTT
.	once	TRBV28	TRBJ2-1	CASSTYLWGNNEQFF	TGTGCCAGCAGTACATACCTTTGGGGCAACAATGAGCAGTTCTTC
TRBD1	.	TRBV7-2	TRBJ1-4	CASSLEGAVNEKLFF	TGTGCCAGCAGCTTAGAGGGGGCAGTTAATGAAAAACTGTTTTTT
TRBD2	.	TRBV19	TRBJ2-1	CASHGTSGVNEQFF	TGTGCCAGTCATGGGACTAGCGGGGTCAATGAGCAGTTCTTC
.	.	TRBV7-8	TRBJ2-7	CASSLGGTYEQYF	TGTGCCAGCAGCTTAGGGGGCACCTACGAGCAGTACTTC
.	.	TRBV7-2	TRBJ2-7	CASSYQGGGYEQYF	TGTGCCAGCAGCTACCAGGGTGGAGGGTACGAGCAGTACTTC
TRBD2	.	TRBV5-1	TRBJ2-2	CASSFRDYQLDTGELFF	TGCGCCAGCAGCTTCCGGGACTATCAATTGGACACCGGGGAGCTGTTTTTT
.	.	TRBV15	TRBJ2-3	CATSRDLPDTQYF	TGTGCCACCAGCAGAGATCTCCCAGATACGCAGTATTTT
.	.	TRBV19	TRBJ1-1	CASKGRAMNTEAFF	TGTGCCAGCAAAGGCAGGGCCATGAACACTGAAGCTTTCTTT
.	.	TRBV11-2	TRBJ2-5	CASRHMEETQYF	TGTGCCAGCAGACATATGGAAGAGACCCAGTACTTC
TRBD2	.	TRBV18	TRBJ2-7	CASSPIGGSDAYEQYF	TGTGCCAGCTCACCTATTGGCGGGAGCGATGCCTACGAGCAGTACTTC
TRBD1	.	TRBV19	TRBJ2-3	CASSRDRGQDTQYF	TGTGCCAGTAGTAGGGACAGGGGGCAAGATACGCAGTATTTT
TRBD2	.	TRBV6-6	TRBJ2-2	CASSHGPGGPRDGELFF	TGTGCCAGCAGTCACGGACCGGGAGGACCCCGGGACGGGGAGCTGTTTTTT
.	.	TRBV27	TRBJ2-7	CASSLSTGTYEQYF	TGTGCCAGCAGTTTAAGTACAGGGACCTACGAGCAGTACTTC
.	.	TRBV10-3	TRBJ2-3	CATKTESSTDTQYF	TGTGCCACCAAGACAGAGTCTAGCACAGATACGCAGTATTTT
.	once	TRBV4-1	TRBJ1-5	CAQGPAKGQPQHF	TGCGCCCAGGGGCCCGCCAAGGGTCAGCCCCAGCATTTT
TRBD2	.	TRBV6-5	TRBJ2-2	CANSGTSGMVGELFF	TGTGCCAATTCCGGGACTAGCGGGATGGTCGGGGAGCTGTTTTTT
.	few	TRBV15	TRBJ2-6	CATSKRSSSGANVLTF	TGTGCCACCAGCAAAAGATCCAGCTCTGGGGCCAACGTCCTGACTTTC
.	.	TRBV19	TRBJ1-3	CASTRGDHGNTIYF	TGTGCCAGTACCCGGGGTGACCATGGAAACACCATATATTTT
.	.	TRBV7-8	TRBJ2-2	CASSLGGGADTGELFF	TGTGCCAGCAGCTTAGGAGGGGGGGCTGATACCGGGGAGCTGTTTTTT
.	.	TRBV6-5	TRBJ1-3	CASSYTGGNTIYF	TGTGCCAGCAGTTATACAGGTGGAAACACCATATATTTT
.	.	TRBV6-5	TRBJ1-2	CASSPTWGGNYGYTF	TGTGCCAGCAGTCCCACTTGGGGGGGGAACTATGGCTACACCTTC
TRBD1	.	TRBV5-1	TRBJ2-4	CASSWTGQEGNIQYF	TGCGCCAGCAGCTGGACGGGACAGGAGGGCAACATTCAGTACTTC
TRBD2	many	TRBV30	TRBJ2-2	CAWRRGTTGELFF	TGTGCCTGGAGGCGGGGGACCACCGGGGAGCTGTTTTTT
TRBD1	.	TRBV28	TRBJ2-7	CASSGQAEQYF	TGTGCCAGCTCCGGACAGGCCGAGCAGTACTTC
.	few	TRBV18	TRBJ2-7	CASSSTGKTSYEQYF	TGTGCCAGCTCATCTACAGGGAAAACGTCCTACGAGCAGTACTTC